A selection of T cell receptor beta chains follows, all from one sample in a study of blood T cell repertoires in COVID-19. The protocol was immunoSEQ multiplex PCR, while the TCRdb copy is restricted to in-frame clones and leaves out a portion. In the table there are approximately 81,000 clones, roughly four fifths of which are singletons. Sequences were obtained from peripheral blood. These receptors were collected from a human donor in a cohort sampled during active COVID-19. CDR3s include the opening cysteine and the closing phenylalanine or tryptophan. The D gene is left open where the match is weak. Clone size, where shown, is once, few, many, or a class for clones that have expanded.

TRBV5-5	TRBJ1-5	.	.	CASSLDPGNQPQHF	TGTGCCAGCAGCTTGGACCCGGGAAATCAGCCCCAGCATTTT
TRBV28	TRBJ2-5	.	.	CASSLGGGGIRYKYF	TGTGCCAGCAGCTTAGGGGGAGGTGGTATCAGATATAAGTACTTC
TRBV12-3/TRBV12-4	TRBJ2-1	.	.	CASSFLNEQFF	TGTGCCAGCTCCTTCCTCAATGAGCAGTTCTTC
TRBV6-2/TRBV6-3	TRBJ1-1	.	.	CASSYSGLMNTEAFF	TGTGCCAGCAGTTACTCGGGACTCATGAACACTGAAGCTTTCTTT
TRBV30	TRBJ1-3	.	.	CAWSRGDTSGNTIYF	TGTGCCTGGAGTCGGGGGGATACCTCTGGAAACACCATATATTTT
TRBV7-2	TRBJ2-2	TRBD2	few	CASSKTRTSGGASTGELFF	TGTGCCAGCAGCAAAACGAGGACTAGCGGGGGGGCTAGCACCGGGGAGCTGTTTTTT
TRBV11-2	TRBJ2-2	.	few	CASSTKLGGAGELFF	TGTGCCAGCAGCACCAAGTTGGGGGGAGCCGGGGAGCTGTTTTTT
TRBV7-2	TRBJ2-5	TRBD2	.	CASSSRLAGGWAVLTQYF	TGTGCCAGCAGCTCAAGACTAGCGGGGGGGTGGGCGGTATTGACCCAGTACTTC
TRBV9	TRBJ1-2	.	.	CASSVEPNLYGYTF	TGTGCCAGCAGCGTTGAGCCCAATCTCTATGGCTACACCTTC
TRBV27	TRBJ2-7	TRBD1	.	CASSFWTGVYEQYF	TGTGCCAGCAGTTTCTGGACAGGGGTATACGAGCAGTACTTC
TRBV19	TRBJ2-7	.	.	CASSKTGIYEQYF	TGTGCCAGTAGTAAAACAGGGATTTACGAGCAGTACTTC
TRBV3-1/TRBV3-2	TRBJ1-1	.	.	CASSAEGTEAFF	TGTGCCAGCAGCGCCGAGGGCACTGAAGCTTTCTTT
TRBV6-2/TRBV6-3	TRBJ1-1	.	.	CASSYRTTLLNTEAFF	TGTGCCAGCAGTTACAGGACAACGCTCTTGAACACTGAAGCTTTCTTT
TRBV2	TRBJ2-1	TRBD2	.	CASRSSGAPYNEQFF	TGTGCCAGCAGGTCTAGCGGCGCCCCCTACAATGAGCAGTTCTTC
TRBV9	TRBJ1-5	.	once	CASSVAGASGNQPQHF	TGTGCCAGCAGCGTAGCTGGGGCGTCGGGCAATCAGCCCCAGCATTTT
TRBV6-5	TRBJ1-4	.	few	CASSYGGTNEKLFF	TGTGCCAGCAGTTACGGCGGAACTAATGAAAAACTGTTTTTT
TRBV9	TRBJ1-3	.	.	CASSVGSGGNTIYF	TGTGCCAGCAGCGTAGGGTCTGGCGGAAACACCATATATTTT
TRBV6-5	TRBJ2-3	.	.	CASAERLAGDTQYF	TGTGCCAGCGCTGAGAGGCTAGCCGGTGATACGCAGTATTTT
TRBV9	TRBJ2-2	TRBD2	few	CASSERAGGPPVTGELFF	TGTGCCAGCAGCGAGAGGGCGGGGGGCCCTCCGGTCACCGGGGAGCTGTTTTTT
TRBV29-1	TRBJ1-2	.	.	CSVEHTPGYTF	TGCAGCGTTGAGCACACGCCTGGCTACACCTTC
TRBV6-5	TRBJ2-7	.	.	CASSTIQGTYEQYF	TGTGCCAGCAGCACCATACAGGGAACCTACGAGCAGTACTTC
TRBV6-5	TRBJ2-1	TRBD2	.	CASSRAGGENEQFF	TGTGCCAGCAGTAGAGCGGGGGGGGAAAATGAGCAGTTCTTC
TRBV4-3	TRBJ1-3	.	.	CASSQAGDSGNTIYF	TGCGCCAGCAGCCAGGCGGGGGATTCCGGAAACACCATATATTTT
TRBV6-1	TRBJ1-4	.	.	CASSEGARANEKLFF	TGTGCCAGCAGTGAAGGGGCCAGAGCTAATGAAAAACTGTTTTTT
TRBV29-1	TRBJ1-2	.	.	CSVVAGVGDYGYTF	TGCAGCGTTGTGGCAGGGGTTGGTGACTATGGCTACACCTTC
TRBV5-1	TRBJ2-1	TRBD2	few	CASSHGLAGNEQFF	TGCGCCAGCAGCCACGGACTAGCGGGGAATGAGCAGTTCTTC
TRBV18	TRBJ2-7	.	.	CASSPYSSYEQYF	TGTGCCAGCTCACCTTATTCCTCCTACGAGCAGTACTTC
TRBV4-3	TRBJ1-1	TRBD1	.	CASSQVRGRYTEAFF	TGCGCCAGCAGCCAAGTCAGGGGGAGGTACACTGAAGCTTTCTTT
TRBV4-2	TRBJ2-2	TRBD2	.	CASSLLTSGGSAGELFF	TGTGCCAGCAGCCTTCTGACTAGCGGGGGGTCCGCCGGGGAGCTGTTTTTT
TRBV4-1	TRBJ1-2	TRBD1	.	CASSQEGLGQGARGYTF	TGCGCCAGCAGCCAAGAGGGTCTCGGGCAGGGGGCAAGGGGCTACACCTTC